The table lists the clone carrying this T cell receptor beta chain with many counts. The antigen is undetermined. The sample's time point: blood at routine non-recurrence follow-up after resection. No cell sorting; template was whole RNA from tumor, lung tissue or PBMC. A unique molecular identifier was attached to every TCR cDNA molecule. TCRdb re-derived calls from the 5' RACE reads in MiXCR, one entry per CDR3 protein. Counted here are about 94,000 distinct CDR3 sequences, around 19% occurring once; the ten biggest clones make up 20% to 25%. The data are from a study of spatial heterogeneity in lung cancer. The overall study: Available follow-up PBMC samples, collected a median of roughly 22 months post-resection, were sequenced. General study findings and limits: Resection saw ubiquitous expanded tumor TCRs appear in blood more than follow-up did.

The CDR3 extends over 15 amino acids. CDR1 SEHNR and CDR2 FQNEAQ come from the germline V gene (reference sequence). V was clipped by 4 bases and J by 3 bases, with 10 bases between them. The specimen comprised PBMCs, sampled at follow-up. This sequence was found in a male donor with early-stage non-small cell lung cancer. The chain is built from TRBV7-9 and TRBJ1-6; D is undetermined. CDR3 DNA: TGTGCCAGCAGCTCAGATGGGGACTATAATTCACCCCTCCACTTT. Translating it yields CASSSDGDYNSPLHF.